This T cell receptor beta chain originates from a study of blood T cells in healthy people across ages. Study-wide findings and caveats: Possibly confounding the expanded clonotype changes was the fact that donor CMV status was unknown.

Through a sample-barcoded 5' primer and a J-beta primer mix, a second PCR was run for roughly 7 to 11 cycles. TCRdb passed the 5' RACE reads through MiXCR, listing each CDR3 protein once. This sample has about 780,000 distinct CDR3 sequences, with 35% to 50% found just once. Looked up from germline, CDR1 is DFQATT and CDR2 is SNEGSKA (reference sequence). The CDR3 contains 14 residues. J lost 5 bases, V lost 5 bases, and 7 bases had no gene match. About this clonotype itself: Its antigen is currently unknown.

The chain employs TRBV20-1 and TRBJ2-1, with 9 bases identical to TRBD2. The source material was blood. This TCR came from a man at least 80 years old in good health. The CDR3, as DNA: TGCAGTGCTTTACGCGGGGGGGCTCACAATGAGCAGTTCTTC. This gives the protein CSALRGGAHNEQFF.